This TCR beta chain comes out of a study of shared T cell receptors in the human thymus. Using immunoSEQ multiplex PCR, the repertoire was profiled, and TCRdb retains in-frame clones only, with some absent. Among 500,000 to 750,000 clones listed, around 87% were seen once. The germline gives CDR1 SQVTM, CDR2 ANQGSEA. There are 17 residues in the CDR3. Trimming pared 2 bases from V and 0 bases from J, leaving 17 bases between. These data were also filed under a second study, of human thymus T cells. As that study records: Infants, healthy and Finnish, who were having corrective surgery for congenital heart defects served as donors. The study used thymus tissue resected during corrective heart surgery. Unrelated individuals were reported by related research to share highly overlapping thymic repertoires.

This receptor was identified in a boy in the first two years of life with a congenital heart defect. The sample comprised thymocytes. This chain connects TRBV29-1 to TRBJ1-3, with no clear D. CDR3 DNA: TGCAGCGTTGAACCGGGTCTAGGCGGTAACTCTGGAAACACCATATATTTT. It is translated as CSVEPGLGGNSGNTIYF.